A selection of T cell receptor beta chains follows, all from one sample in a study of OX40 agonist ivuxolimab in advanced cancers. Using immunoSEQ multiplex PCR, the repertoire was profiled, and TCRdb retains in-frame clones only, with some absent. The table lists 98,000 or so clones, roughly nine tenths of them singletons. The specimen was CD4+ or CD8+ T cells sorted from blood, collected in a trial of the OX40 agonist ivuxolimab. The receptor set was obtained from an adult with an advanced solid tumor such as melanoma, head and neck, liver or kidney cancer. CDR3s include the opening cysteine and the closing phenylalanine or tryptophan. Each record gives: D gene, CDR3 length, J gene, clone size, V gene, CDR3 protein, CDR3 DNA. D genes are given only for firm matches. Some rows have no size entry. The others give once, few or many, or a class for an expanded clone.

-	13	TRBJ1-3	-	TRBV11-2	CASSPGGRNTIYF	TGTGCCAGCAGCCCCGGCGGTAGAAACACCATATATTTT
-	15	TRBJ1-4	-	TRBV6-1	CASNPQYRTDEKLFF	TGTGCCAGCAATCCCCAGTACAGAACGGATGAAAAACTGTTTTTT
TRBD1	15	TRBJ1-2	-	TRBV28	CASSSGTGFLTGYTF	TGTGCCAGCAGTTCAGGGACAGGATTCCTTACTGGCTACACCTTC
-	16	TRBJ1-6	-	TRBV27	CASRRGPGGGDSPLHF	TGTGCCAGCAGACGCGGCCCGGGGGGTGGCGATTCACCCCTCCACTTT
-	13	TRBJ1-1	-	TRBV7-2	CASSVSGNTEAFF	TGTGCCAGCAGCGTATCAGGGAACACTGAAGCTTTCTTT
TRBD2	14	TRBJ2-1	-	TRBV5-1	CASSIALAGDEQFF	TGCGCCAGCAGCATTGCTCTAGCGGGAGATGAGCAGTTCTTC
TRBD1	15	TRBJ2-7	-	TRBV28	CASRVYRGREYEQYF	TGTGCCAGCAGGGTGTACAGGGGGCGAGAGTACGAGCAGTACTTC
-	15	TRBJ1-2	-	TRBV5-4	CASSHGERANYGYTF	TGTGCCAGCAGCCACGGAGAGAGAGCTAACTATGGCTACACCTTC
-	14	TRBJ2-5	-	TRBV7-9	CASSLGTVEETQYF	TGTGCCAGCAGCTTAGGGACAGTTGAAGAGACCCAGTACTTC
-	14	TRBJ1-2	once	TRBV4-2	CASSQDNRVRGYTF	TGTGCCAGCAGCCAAGATAACAGGGTACGGGGCTACACCTTC
-	14	TRBJ1-3	-	TRBV28	CASSPGGSGNTIYF	TGTGCCAGCAGCCCGGGAGGGTCTGGAAACACCATATATTTT
-	16	TRBJ2-3	-	TRBV11-2	CASSLGVGLRTDTQYF	TGTGCCAGCAGCTTAGGTGTAGGCCTGAGAACAGATACGCAGTATTTT
-	14	TRBJ2-1	once	TRBV6-4	CASSEGVAYNEQFF	TGTGCCAGCAGTGAGGGAGTTGCGTACAATGAGCAGTTCTTC
-	12	TRBJ2-7	-	TRBV7-8	CASSLVRGEQYF	TGTGCCAGCAGCTTAGTACGGGGAGAGCAGTACTTC
TRBD2	17	TRBJ2-7	-	TRBV18	CASSPYSLVSGNYEQYF	TGTGCCAGCTCACCTTACAGCCTAGTTAGCGGGAACTACGAGCAGTACTTC
-	15	TRBJ2-1	-	TRBV19	CASSVFDSSYNEQFF	TGTGCCAGTAGTGTATTCGATAGCTCCTACAATGAGCAGTTCTTC
-	16	TRBJ2-1	-	TRBV6-5	CASSYSGSGSSHEQFF	TGTGCCAGCAGTTACTCGGGGAGCGGATCCTCCCATGAGCAGTTCTTC
TRBD1	15	TRBJ2-2	-	TRBV4-1	CASSRRDRDTGELFF	TGCGCCAGCAGTCGCCGGGACAGGGACACCGGGGAGCTGTTTTTT
TRBD1	17	TRBJ2-1	-	TRBV11-2	CASSLRDRATSYNEQFF	TGTGCCAGCAGCTTAAGGGACAGAGCCACCTCCTACAATGAGCAGTTCTTC
-	14	TRBJ2-4	-	TRBV7-2	CASSLQKTGYIQYF	TGTGCCAGCAGCCTCCAGAAGACAGGATACATTCAGTACTTC
TRBD1	17	TRBJ1-1	few	TRBV19	CASSVRGTGSGGTEAFF	TGTGCCAGTAGTGTGCGTGGGACAGGCTCCGGGGGCACTGAAGCTTTCTTT
-	15	TRBJ2-7	-	TRBV7-2	CASSPRAESSYEQYF	TGTGCCAGCAGCCCTCGGGCGGAGAGCTCCTACGAGCAGTACTTC
-	14	TRBJ2-6	once	TRBV7-9	CASSPGSGANVLTF	TGTGCCAGCAGCCCAGGGTCAGGGGCCAACGTCCTGACTTTC
-	13	TRBJ1-2	few	TRBV10-3	CAISGGRDYGYTF	TGTGCCATCAGTGGAGGTAGAGATTATGGCTACACCTTC
-	15	TRBJ2-3	-	TRBV5-5	CASSSHSGGTDTQYF	TGTGCCAGCAGCTCTCATAGCGGAGGCACAGATACGCAGTATTTT
TRBD1	16	TRBJ1-6	-	TRBV2	CASSGQGSSYNSPLHF	TGTGCCAGCAGTGGACAGGGGAGCTCCTATAATTCACCCCTCCACTTT
-	16	TRBJ1-1	-	TRBV4-1	CASSHARSPMNTEAFF	TGCGCCAGCAGCCACGCCCGCAGCCCCATGAACACTGAAGCTTTCTTT